This TCR beta chain was observed in a study of CD8 T cells in ankylosing spondylitis. Libraries for TCR beta were made by quantitative 5'-RACE with molecular barcodes. TCRdb passed the 5' RACE reads through MiXCR, listing each CDR3 protein once. Seen here are some 340,000 distinct CDR3 sequences, roughly 14% observed once, and the top ten hold around 1%. Germline V lookup: CDR1 SEHNR, CDR2 FQNEAQ (reference sequence). V lost 8 bases to trimming and J lost 6 bases; unmatched junction nucleotides: 10. This CDR3 contains 14 residues. The source material was blood, either unsorted or a sorted T cell fraction (not recorded which). This receptor was obtained from a male donor with ankylosing spondylitis or in good health (not recorded which). The chain is built from TRBV7-9 and TRBJ2-1; 7 bases agree with TRBD2. This CDR3 is CASLGAGVANEQFF. The CDR3 bases are TGTGCCAGCTTAGGGGCGGGAGTGGCCAATGAGCAGTTCTTC.